This T cell receptor beta chain was sequenced during a study of cytomegalovirus exposure and HLA in healthy donors (dated by TCRdb to 2016 to 2017). For the wider study: In an earlier analysis of some 550 of the donors, roughly 300 Gb of sequence data and 117 million unique TCR beta sequences from roughly 200 million T cells were reported. Among over 350 genotyped donors of the cohort, an average of roughly 240,000 unique TCR beta nucleotide sequences were sequenced per donor, roughly 20% of them non-productive. Rather than using new phenotypic data, the later analysis identified candidate immune exposures from TCR beta sequences and from how often those sequences occurred across donors. Of the 300 to 450 genotyped donors, about 80% fell in the genetic ancestry cluster associated with self-reported Caucasian donors. An earlier analysis of approximately 580 of the donors used high-throughput TCR beta sequencing to judge whether each TCR beta V gene segment behaved as functional or pseudogenic. All discovery cohort repertoires had been generated on a single sequencing platform. The study profiled the T cell repertoires of 500 to 800 subjects by immunosequencing and related them to cytomegalovirus serostatus. A later analysis re-analyzed previously published TCR beta repertoires from roughly 600 donors and added high-resolution HLA genotyping to study TCR occurrence patterns. The study aimed to test whether cataloging public T cell receptors could reveal signatures of past pathogen exposure. Donor age, sex, ethnicity and CMV serostatus were collected together with the repertoire data. To predict cytomegalovirus infection status, the study combined high-throughput TCR immunosequencing, statistical association of individual TCRs with disease status, and machine learning. About five DR-DQ haplotypes were treated as single units for association and clustering because of strong linkage in the cohort. Typing coverage varied by locus: roughly 629-640 donors for A, B, C, DRB1 and DQB1; under 550 for DQA1; 606 for DPA1; more than 450 for DPB1. Besides the first cohort of around 670 subjects, a separate validation cohort made up of over 95 different subjects was used. In a later genetic analysis, genome-wide SNP genotypes for about 55% of the 666 donors were used, and that subset was treated as a discovery cohort. HLA typing included class I and class II loci at four-digit resolution. Roughly 300 gigabases of sequencing data and around 80 million unique TCR sequences made up an early release that covered some 640 HLA-typed donors.

Library preparation was by the immunoSEQ multiplex PCR assay. For the multiplex PCR, a mixture combining 60 forward primers for TCR Vbeta segments and 13 reverse primers for TCR Jbeta segments was used. A multiplex PCR assay on genomic DNA amplified the CDR3 region of rearranged TCR beta genes. Amplified TCR beta libraries were sequenced as 87-base-pair reads on the Illumina HiSeq System. Per the original workflow: In a later analysis, about 80 million unique TCR beta chains were counted across the 666 repertoires, and about 10 million of these chains were shared by at least two donors. A nearest-neighbor algorithm error-corrected the raw reads and collapsed the reads into unique sequences, merging closely related sequences to remove PCR and sequencing errors. To assign V, D and J gene segments, CDR3 sequences were aligned to IMGT reference sequences. For a sequence to be retained, at least a six-nucleotide match to both a V gene segment and a J gene segment was required. Rearrangements were called productive when the CDR3 lacked stop codons and stayed in frame with V and J; all others were non-productive. Following IMGT convention, CDR3 was defined as the stretch from the second conserved V-encoded cysteine up to the conserved J-encoded phenylalanine. The earlier analysis of some 600 of the donors excluded sequences that lacked an unambiguous match to a single V gene segment. An earlier analysis of several hundred of the donors called V segments functional above 56.7% productive rearrangements and segregating when the between-donor standard deviation exceeded 5%. A statistical classification framework was developed to diagnose cytomegalovirus status using the catalog of TCR beta chain sequences. In a later analysis, TCR nucleotide sequences were compared against IMGT/GENE-DB human TR gene sequences so that V and J genes could be assigned. Using the TCRdist pipeline, a later analysis assigned CDR3 sequences along with most-parsimonious VDJ recombination scenarios. In a later analysis, each TCR beta chain was defined by its CDR3 amino acid sequence together with its V-gene family, and reads without a unique V-gene family were excluded. As a way to deal with suspected cross-contamination and a sequencing artifact, a later analysis dropped over 550 nucleotide sequences that were highly shared and had low generation probability. In a later analysis, a clonal expansion index for each public chain was calculated from normalized within-repertoire ranks of inferred template counts. In a later analysis, generation probabilities were computed with a VDJ recombination model fitted to out-of-frame rearrangements, and the resulting probabilities were checked against IGoR. In a later analysis, hypergeometric tests were used to score TCR-TCR, TCR-HLA and TCR-CMV co-occurrence, with a repertoire-size bias correction applied to TCR pairs. A later analysis estimated false discovery rates by permuting HLA or CMV assignments 20 times. In a later analysis, co-occurring TCRs were grouped with DBSCAN, and TCRdist sequence similarity was added when clustering was performed within HLA-allele-positive subsets. Repertoires with fewer than 30,000 or more than 120,000 public chains, plus five repertoires with anomalous nucleotide sharing, were excluded from co-occurrence clustering. Entries here come from immuneACCESS through TCRdb and include only in-frame sequences with V and J called. Some clones fail to appear in such tables; in the studies checked, an unresolved V gene covers under half of the shortfall, and the cause of the remainder is unknown. Clone size and V and J calls were adopted from that table, with D and trimming inferred from the DNA. The sample table records some 150,000 clones; under 90% of these occur just once. The leading ten clones occupy around 2.5% of the sample.

General study outcomes and caveats: Most TCR sequences were seen in very few donors, while some public TCRs were found in many individuals. A later genetic analysis associated a missense DCLRE1C variant with V-gene and J-gene trimming of TCR beta chains, and an independent cohort replicated the association. In a later analysis, the rate of TCR association differed among HLA loci, with DRB1 alleles having the most associated TCRs and HLA-C alleles having the fewest. When HLA alleles, especially DR and DQ, strongly co-occurred, TCR associations were difficult to assign to individual alleles. In a later analysis, HLA-associated TCR beta chains showed more clonal expansion and lower generation probabilities than non-associated chains that were equally common. CMV serostatus was the only immune exposure information available for the cohort. The study gave a list of some 150 TCR beta chains associated with cytomegalovirus. In a later analysis, most CMV-associated TCR beta chains were found to appear HLA-restricted, with HLA associations seemingly driven largely by CMV exposure. According to the authors, the approach could potentially be generalized to other disease states and immunological phenotypes. Correlated functional status among segregating V segments might be attributable to linkage disequilibrium, but an unknown experimental factor could not be ruled out. A further reported finding was that TCR beta sequences accurately predicted the HLA-A and HLA-B alleles for most subjects in the first cohort. A few of the identified cytomegalovirus-associated TCR beta chains were confirmed in vitro to be specific for cytomegalovirus antigens. At a false discovery rate of 0.05, a later analysis linked approximately 18,000 TCR beta sequences to specific HLA alleles. Broadly in line with IMGT annotations, most TCR beta V segments showed up in productive rearrangements about 87% or about 30% of the time in an earlier analysis of 587 of the donors. Because some donors lacked HLA typing at each locus, the association tests relied only on the typed subset. Because the 87-base-pair reads could not distinguish some IMGT-functional V segments, including TRBV6-2 and TRBV6-3, those segments were excluded. Because counts were too low, about 18 rarely observed V segments, including chromosome 9 orphons, were excluded from the earlier analysis of under 650 of the donors. A group of highly shared sequence variants was considered likely to be a technical artifact of the sequencing pipeline. A later genetic analysis reported fewer N-insertions in productive TCRs among donors in an Asian-associated ancestry cluster than the roughly 700-donor mean. In a later analysis, several top co-occurrence clusters were reported to appear linked to parvovirus B19, influenza, CMV and Epstein-Barr virus. Only TCR beta chains were sequenced in this cohort, and the absence of alpha or paired-chain data limited detectable features. Presence/absence analyses assumed roughly uniform sequencing depth across donors, an assumption that may not hold. Cytomegalovirus status was reported to be diagnosed by the classifier with high specificity and sensitivity in both the original and validation cohorts.

This clone was counted a single time. This clone's antigen is unknown. The input lacks base qualities; no much larger clone sits a single base away. In the germline V gene, CDR1 corresponds to SGHTA and CDR2 to FQGTGA. The CDR3 sequence holds 14 residues, the cysteine and phenylalanine included. The CDR3 DNA has 42 bases and is translated from base 1. The V end loses 5 bases and the J end loses 3 bases, and a stretch of 12 bases separates them. The cohort was made up of under 800 healthy bone marrow donors. At the time of sampling, every cohort member was nominally healthy, though immune exposures that went unrecorded were likely present. The donor tested CMV seronegative, placing the donor among the 350 or so seronegative members of the cohort. Each donor provided a peripheral blood sample, and peripheral blood mononuclear cells were used for TCR beta sequencing. Genomic DNA extraction from the blood cell samples was performed with the Qiagen DNeasy Blood Extraction Kit.

The sample was PBMCs. This TCR was sampled from a boy aged 2-15 years in good health and CMV-seronegative. The chain employs TRBV7-3 and TRBJ2-3; TRBD1 could be the D gene, as 6 bases match. In nucleotides, the sequence is TGTGCCAGCAGCCCGGCAGGGGAGACAGATACGCAGTATTTT. Its protein reads: CASSPAGETDTQYF.